This passage covers 7 T cell receptor beta chains from one sample sequenced in a study of T cells in Graves' hyperthyroidism and ophthalmopathy. The TCR beta CDR3 regions underwent amplification using RNA transcripts as the source. An initial round of RT-PCR targeting the TCR CDR3 relied on the HTBI primer set. TCRdb analysed the multiplex PCR reads with MiXCR anew, one entry per CDR3 protein. The repertoire holds about 570,000 distinct CDR3 sequences, with 35% to 55% as singletons. The sequenced sample consisted of peripheral blood or thyroid tissue (not recorded which). The receptors originated from an adult woman with Graves' disease, either hyperthyroidism or ophthalmopathy (not recorded which).

This clonotype showed up many times. The chain couples TRBV10-2 to TRBJ1-1, with TRBD1 as a possible D gene (5 bases). CDR1 and CDR2 from the germline V gene are WSHSY and SAAADI. Trimming removed 2 bases from V and 5 bases from J, with 12 bases in between. CDR3 length equals 14 residues. The DNA for the CDR3 is TGCGCCAGCAGTGAGCGGGGGGGGGTGACTGAAGCTTTCTTT. This encodes CASSERGGVTEAFF.

This chain joins TRBV7-2 and TRBJ1-5; possibly TRBD1 for D (5 bases). Trimming took off 1 base at V and 0 bases at J, with 10 bases between the two ends. The CDR3 sequence is 16 residues long. Germline V CDR1 and CDR2: SGHTA, FQGNSA. The CDR3 DNA is TGTGCCAGCAGCTTAGTTGTAGGGGATAGCAATCAGCCCCAGCATTTT. The encoded protein is CASSLVVGDSNQPQHF.

The rearrangement joins TRBV27 to TRBJ1-4; D remains unclear. The V gene lost 6 bases and the J gene lost 7 bases, with 15 bases spanning the gap. Germline lookup yields CDR1 MNHEY and CDR2 SMNVEV (reference sequence). The CDR3 runs to 14 residues. This CDR3 is CASSELVGSEKLFF. CDR3 DNA sequence: TGTGCCAGCAGCGAACTGGTAGGGAGTGAAAAACTGTTTTTT.

This clonotype was seen a few times. The chain employs TRBV3-1 and TRBJ2-2; no clear D. There are 15 residues in the CDR3. Germline CDR1 and CDR2: LGHDT and YNNKEL (reference sequence). The ends were cut back, 3 bases at V and 13 bases at J, with 21 bases in the middle. CDR3 loop: CASSHAPTRPGGLFF. The CDR3 region has the DNA TGTGCCAGCAGCCACGCTCCGACCCGGCCCGGCGGGCTGTTTTTT.

This clonotype has only a few counts. The V and J genes are TRBV7-2 and TRBJ1-6, with 7 bases identical to TRBD1. CDR1 and CDR2 from the germline V gene are SGHTA and FQGNSA. V was clipped by 5 bases and J by 7 bases; unmatched bases: 8. The CDR3 loop spans 15 amino acids. The CDR3 nucleotides read TGTGCCAGCAGCCCCAGACAGGGTGAGAATTCACCCCTCCACTTT. This sequence encodes CASSPRQGENSPLHF.

The chain has TRBV29-1 and TRBJ1-4; maybe TRBD1 (5 bases). The CDR3 spans 11 residues. V was shortened by 4 bases and J by 6 bases, with 6 bases between the two germline ends. Per the germline V gene, CDR1 is SQVTM and CDR2 is ANQGSEA. As DNA, the CDR3 is TGCAGCGTTGCCAGGGATGAAAAACTGTTTTTT. It yields the protein CSVARDEKLFF.

The chain combines TRBV7-3 with TRBJ2-5; perhaps TRBD1 as D (6 bases). V lost 9 bases and J lost 5, with 19 bases in between. Germline-derived CDR1 and CDR2 are SGHTA and FQGTGA. The CDR3 has 14 amino acids. CDR3 nucleotides: TGTGCCAGAAAGCCGGGACAATATGCGGAGACCCAGTACTTC. Protein sequence: CARKPGQYAETQYF.